These 7 T cell receptor beta chains were sequenced from one sample in a study of T-cell memory formation after mild COVID-19. One entry per CDR3 protein results from TCRdb running MiXCR on the 5' RACE reads. The data contain about 340,000 distinct CDR3 sequences, roughly 20% of them seen just once; the ten biggest clones take up around 20%. The specimen sequenced was PBMCs or a T cell subset sorted from them (not recorded which). All receptors derive from a man aged 18-30 years who had mild COVID-19 (a few samples of this study predate the infection). Cell type and time point are not known.

The chain employs TRBV9 and TRBJ2-7; 9 bases map to TRBD1. In germline, CDR1 is SGDLS, CDR2 YYNGEE. This CDR3 has 13 residues. J was trimmed by 6 bases and V by 4 bases; bases with no gene match: 5. The CDR3 spells CASSQTGGSEQYF. In DNA form, the CDR3 reads TGTGCCAGCAGCCAGACAGGGGGTTCCGAGCAGTACTTC.

V is TRBV12-3 or TRBV12-4 and J is TRBJ2-7, with 11 bases lining up with TRBD1. The ends lost 3 bases at V and 0 bases at J; junction bases unmatched: 4. The CDR3 contains 16 residues. CDR3 loop: CASSFRGQGGSYEQYV. The CDR3 DNA follows: TGTGCCAGCAGTTTTCGGGGACAGGGGGGCTCCTACGAGCAGTACGTC.

This clonotype has just a few counts. This chain connects TRBV18 to TRBJ2-3, with D perhaps TRBD2 (5 bases). Trimming stripped 0 bases from V and 0 bases from J, with 10 bases between. Germline values: CDR1 KGHSH, CDR2 LQKENI. This CDR3 has 16 amino acids. The CDR3 loop is CASSPPNRLSTDTQYF. CDR3 DNA sequence: TGTGCCAGCTCACCACCGAACCGACTAAGCACAGATACGCAGTATTTT.

The V gene is TRBV28, the J gene TRBJ1-1; a weak D match, TRBD1 (6 bases). Germline V CDR1 and CDR2: MDHEN, SYDVKM. V lost 7 bases to trimming and J lost 5 bases, with 17 bases between them. This CDR3 spans 14 amino acids. The CDR3 region is CASTPRGAWTEAFF. The CDR3 nucleotides are TGTGCCAGCACCCCTAGGGGGGCATGGACTGAAGCTTTCTTT.

In its sample, this clonotype was seen a few times. The chain uses TRBV7-8 and TRBJ1-3; TRBD1 aligns across 9 bases. Germline-derived CDR1 and CDR2 are SGHVS and FQNEAQ. The CDR3 extends over 16 amino acids. Unmatched junction bases numbered 9, after V lost 5 bases and J lost 4 bases. The CDR3 coding sequence is TGTGCCAGCAGCCCACACAGGGGGCGCGAGGGAAACACCATATATTTT. This codes for CASSPHRGREGNTIYF.

This clonotype occurred a few times. The V call is TRBV7-2, the J call TRBJ1-2; perhaps TRBD1 as D (6 bases). The V gene's germline CDR1 is SGHTA and CDR2 FQGNSA. V was cut by 2 bases and J by 8 bases, with 15 bases left in between. The CDR3 extends over 14 amino acids. The DNA for the CDR3 is TGTGCCAGCAGCTTACCCCCGGGGGCGCGGGGCTACACCTTC. Residues: CASSLPPGARGYTF.

Only a few counts were recorded for this clonotype. This chain joins TRBV7-8 and TRBJ1-1; D call uncertain. CDR1 SGHVS and CDR2 FQNEAQ come from the germline V gene. V lost 2 bases and J lost 8, with 6 bases in between. This CDR3 is built from 11 residues. The CDR3 reads CASSLIGEAFF. The CDR3 nucleotides read TGTGCCAGCAGCTTAATCGGCGAAGCTTTCTTT.